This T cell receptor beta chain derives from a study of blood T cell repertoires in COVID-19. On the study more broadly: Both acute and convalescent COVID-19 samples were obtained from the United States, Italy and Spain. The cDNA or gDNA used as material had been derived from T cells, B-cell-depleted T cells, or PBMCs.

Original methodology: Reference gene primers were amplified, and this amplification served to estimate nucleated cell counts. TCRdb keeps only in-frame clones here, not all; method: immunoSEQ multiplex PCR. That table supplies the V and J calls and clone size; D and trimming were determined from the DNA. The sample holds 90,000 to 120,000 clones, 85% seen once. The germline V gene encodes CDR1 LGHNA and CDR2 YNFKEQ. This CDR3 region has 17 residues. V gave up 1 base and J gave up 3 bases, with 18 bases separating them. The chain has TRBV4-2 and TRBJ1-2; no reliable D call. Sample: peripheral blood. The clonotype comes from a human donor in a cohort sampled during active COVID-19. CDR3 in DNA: TGTGCCAGCAGCCAAGCCCATAGGGCCGAGGGAGACTATGGCTACACCTTC. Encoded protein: CASSQAHRAEGDYGYTF.